These 2 T cell receptor beta chains were sequenced from one sample in a study of CD4+ T cells in melanoma. Sequencing used immunoSEQ multiplex PCR; TCRdb keeps in-frame clones, though not all of them. The data hold 14,000 to 15,000 clones, with over 55% observed a single time. Material for sequencing was cells from a culture (not recorded whether cultured in vitro). The receptors derive from a human donor with melanoma.

This chain's CDR3 is CASSPGGWGTEAFF. CDR3 in DNA: TGTGCCAGCTCACCAGGGGGATGGGGCACTGAAGCTTTCTTT. The rearrangement uses TRBV18 and TRBJ1-1; maybe TRBD1 (5 bases). CDR1 and CDR2 (germline): KGHSH, LQKENI. This CDR3 region has 14 residues. Trimming took off 2 bases at V and 4 bases at J, with 11 bases between the two ends.

This rearrangement joins TRBV9 to TRBJ1-1; D gene unclear. The CDR3 runs 14 residues. Between the trimmed V and J ends, which lost 1 base and 2 bases, there was a span of 9 bases. Germline CDR1 reads SGDLS; CDR2 reads YYNGEE. The chain's CDR3 is CASSVRSVNTEAFF. The CDR3 nucleotides are TGTGCCAGCAGCGTACGATCCGTTAACACTGAAGCTTTCTTT.